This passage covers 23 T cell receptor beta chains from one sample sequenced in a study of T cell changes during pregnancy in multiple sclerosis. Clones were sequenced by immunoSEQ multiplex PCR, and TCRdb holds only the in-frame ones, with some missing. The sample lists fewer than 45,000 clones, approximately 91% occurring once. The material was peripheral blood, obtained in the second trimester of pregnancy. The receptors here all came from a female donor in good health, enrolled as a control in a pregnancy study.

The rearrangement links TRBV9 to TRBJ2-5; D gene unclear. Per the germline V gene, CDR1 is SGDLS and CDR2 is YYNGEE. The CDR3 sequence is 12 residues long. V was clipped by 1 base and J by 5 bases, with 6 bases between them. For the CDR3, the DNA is TGTGCCAGCAGCGTATTCCTCGAGACCCAGTACTTC. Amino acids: CASSVFLETQYF.

CDR3 region: CASSPATGYGNSPLHF. CDR3 sequence (DNA): TGTGCCAGCAGCCCCGCGACAGGGTACGGGAATTCACCCCTCCACTTT. V and J are TRBV5-6 and TRBJ1-6; 7 bases fit TRBD1. Per germline, CDR1 SGHDT and CDR2 YYEEEE. The trim removed 4 bases at V and 7 bases at J, leaving 11 bases unmatched. The CDR3 sequence is 16 residues long.

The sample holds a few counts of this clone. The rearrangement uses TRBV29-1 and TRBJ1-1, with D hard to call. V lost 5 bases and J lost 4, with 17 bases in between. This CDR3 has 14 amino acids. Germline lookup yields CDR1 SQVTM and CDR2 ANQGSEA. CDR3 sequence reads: CSVPNQPTRTEAFF. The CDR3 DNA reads TGCAGCGTTCCTAATCAACCAACCCGCACTGAAGCTTTCTTT.

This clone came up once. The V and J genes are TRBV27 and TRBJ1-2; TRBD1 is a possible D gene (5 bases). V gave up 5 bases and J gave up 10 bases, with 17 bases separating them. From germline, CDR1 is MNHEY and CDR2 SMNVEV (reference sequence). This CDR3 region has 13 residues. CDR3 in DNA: TGTGCCAGCAGTGGCGCAGGGTTCATAGCCTACACCTTC. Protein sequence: CASSGAGFIAYTF.

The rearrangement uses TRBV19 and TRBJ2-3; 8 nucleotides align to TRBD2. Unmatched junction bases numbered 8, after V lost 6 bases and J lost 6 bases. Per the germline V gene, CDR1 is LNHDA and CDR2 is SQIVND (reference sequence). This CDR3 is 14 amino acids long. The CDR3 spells CASRRAGAVDTQYF. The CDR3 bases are TGTGCCAGTAGACGAGCGGGGGCCGTGGATACGCAGTATTTT.

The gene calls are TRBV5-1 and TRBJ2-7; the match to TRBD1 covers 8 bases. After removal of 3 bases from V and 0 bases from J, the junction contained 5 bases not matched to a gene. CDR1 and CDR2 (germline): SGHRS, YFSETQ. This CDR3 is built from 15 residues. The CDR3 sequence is CASSYGTGVSYEQYF. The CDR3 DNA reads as TGCGCCAGCAGCTACGGGACAGGTGTCTCCTACGAGCAGTACTTC.

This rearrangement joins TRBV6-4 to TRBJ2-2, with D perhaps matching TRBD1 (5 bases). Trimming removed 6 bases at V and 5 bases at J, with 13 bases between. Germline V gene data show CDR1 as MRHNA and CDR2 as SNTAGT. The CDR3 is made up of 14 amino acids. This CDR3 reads CASRRGVETGELFF. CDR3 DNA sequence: TGTGCCAGCAGAAGGGGTGTGGAAACCGGGGAGCTGTTTTTT.

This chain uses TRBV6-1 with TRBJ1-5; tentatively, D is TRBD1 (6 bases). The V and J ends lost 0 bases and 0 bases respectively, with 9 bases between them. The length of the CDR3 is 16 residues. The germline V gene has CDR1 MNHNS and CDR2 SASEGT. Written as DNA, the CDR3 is TGTGCCAGCAGTGAAGCAGGGGGATATAGCAATCAGCCCCAGCATTTT. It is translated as CASSEAGGYSNQPQHF.

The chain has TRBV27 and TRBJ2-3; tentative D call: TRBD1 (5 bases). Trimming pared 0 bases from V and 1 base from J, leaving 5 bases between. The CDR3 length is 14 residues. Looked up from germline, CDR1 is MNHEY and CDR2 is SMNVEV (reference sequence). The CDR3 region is CASSLSGGTDTQYF. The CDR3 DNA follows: TGTGCCAGCAGTTTATCAGGGGGCACAGATACGCAGTATTTT.

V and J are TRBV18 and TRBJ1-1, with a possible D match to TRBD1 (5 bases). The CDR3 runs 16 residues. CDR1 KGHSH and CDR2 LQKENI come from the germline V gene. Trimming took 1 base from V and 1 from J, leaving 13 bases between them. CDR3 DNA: TGTGCCAGCTCACCACGACCCCAGGGAGGGAACACTGAAGCTTTCTTT. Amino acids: CASSPRPQGGNTEAFF.

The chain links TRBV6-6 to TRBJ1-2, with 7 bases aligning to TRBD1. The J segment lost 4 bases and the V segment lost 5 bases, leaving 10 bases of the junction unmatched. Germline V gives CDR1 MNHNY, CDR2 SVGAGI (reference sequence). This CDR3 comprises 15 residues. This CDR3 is CASSLPRQGIYGYTF. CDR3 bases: TGTGCCAGCAGTCTCCCTAGACAGGGAATCTATGGCTACACCTTC.

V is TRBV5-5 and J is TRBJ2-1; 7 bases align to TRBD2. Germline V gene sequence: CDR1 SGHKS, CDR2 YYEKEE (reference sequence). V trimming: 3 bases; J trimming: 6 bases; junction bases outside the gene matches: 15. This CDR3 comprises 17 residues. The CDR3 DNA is TGTGCCAGCAGCTCCGGGTTGGGTAGCGGGCCCCGCAATGAGCAGTTCTTC. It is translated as CASSSGLGSGPRNEQFF.

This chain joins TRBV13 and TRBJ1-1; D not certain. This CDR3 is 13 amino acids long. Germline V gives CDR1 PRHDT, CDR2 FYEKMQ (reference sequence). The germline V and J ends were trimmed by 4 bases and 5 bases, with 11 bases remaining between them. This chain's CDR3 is CASSSPRGTEAFF. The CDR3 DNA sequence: TGTGCCAGCAGCTCCCCCCGAGGTACTGAAGCTTTCTTT. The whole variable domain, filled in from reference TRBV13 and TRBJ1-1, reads AAGVIQSPRHLIKEKRETATLKCYPIPRHDTVYWYQQGPGQDPQFLISFYEKMQSDKGSIPDRFSAQQFSDYHSELNMSSLELGDSALYFCASSSPRGTEAFFGQGTRLTVV.

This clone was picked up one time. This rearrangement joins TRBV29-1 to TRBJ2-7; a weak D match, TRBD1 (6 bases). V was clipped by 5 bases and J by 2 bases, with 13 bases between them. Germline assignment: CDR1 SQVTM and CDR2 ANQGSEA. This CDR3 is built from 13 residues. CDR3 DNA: TGCAGCGTTACCCATACAGGGCCCTACGAGCAGTACTTC. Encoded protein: CSVTHTGPYEQYF.

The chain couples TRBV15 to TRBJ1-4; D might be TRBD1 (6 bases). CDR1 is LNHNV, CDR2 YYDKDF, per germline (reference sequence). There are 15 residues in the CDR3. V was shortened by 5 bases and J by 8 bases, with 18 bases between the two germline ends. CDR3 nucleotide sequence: TGTGCCACCAGCGGCAGTAGGGGGGGCCAGGAAAAACTGTTTTTT. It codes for CATSGSRGGQEKLFF.

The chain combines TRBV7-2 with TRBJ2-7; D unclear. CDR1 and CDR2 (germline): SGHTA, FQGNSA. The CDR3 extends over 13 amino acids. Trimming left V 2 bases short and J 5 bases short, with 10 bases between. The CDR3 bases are TGTGCCAGCAGCTTACGGGTTCCCAACGAGCAGTACTTC. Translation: CASSLRVPNEQYF.

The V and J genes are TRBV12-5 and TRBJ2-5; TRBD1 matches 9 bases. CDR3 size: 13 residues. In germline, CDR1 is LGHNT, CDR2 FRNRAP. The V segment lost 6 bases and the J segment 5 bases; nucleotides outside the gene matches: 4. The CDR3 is CASGPDRGETQYF. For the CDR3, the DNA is TGTGCTAGTGGGCCTGACAGGGGGGAGACCCAGTACTTC.

CDR3 loop: CASSLLGQGAVVDGYTF. The CDR3 DNA sequence: TGTGCCAGCAGCTTGCTAGGGCAGGGGGCGGTAGTAGATGGCTACACCTTC. The chain uses TRBV5-6 and TRBJ1-2; the match to TRBD1 covers 8 bases. The germline CDR1 and CDR2 sequences are SGHDT and YYEEEE. The length of the CDR3 is 17 residues. J gave up 6 bases and V 1 base, and 14 bases lay outside the gene matches. The full variable domain, with the rest looked up from reference TRBV5-6 and TRBJ1-2, is DAGVTQSPTHLIKTRGQQVTLRCSPKSGHDTVSWYQQALGQGPQFIFQYYEEEERQRGNFPDRFSGHQFPNYSSELNVNALLLGDSALYLCASSLLGQGAVVDGYTFGSGTRLTVV.

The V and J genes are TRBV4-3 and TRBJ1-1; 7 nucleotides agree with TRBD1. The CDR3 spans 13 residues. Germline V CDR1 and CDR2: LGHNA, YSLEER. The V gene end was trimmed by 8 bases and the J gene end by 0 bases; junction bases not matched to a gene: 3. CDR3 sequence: CASPDRVNTEAFF. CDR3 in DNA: TGCGCCAGCCCCGACAGGGTGAACACTGAAGCTTTCTTT.

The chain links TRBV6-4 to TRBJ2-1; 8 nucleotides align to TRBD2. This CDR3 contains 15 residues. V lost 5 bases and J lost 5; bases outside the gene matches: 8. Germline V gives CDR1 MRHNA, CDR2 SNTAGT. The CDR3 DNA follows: TGTGCCAGCAGTCCGGGCAGTAGCGGGAACAATGAGCAGTTCTTC. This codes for CASSPGSSGNNEQFF.

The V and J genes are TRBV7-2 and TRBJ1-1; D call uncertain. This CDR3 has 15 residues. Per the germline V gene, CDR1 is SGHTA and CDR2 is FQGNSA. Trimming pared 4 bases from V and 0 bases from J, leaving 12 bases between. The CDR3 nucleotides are TGTGCCAGCAGCTACCCACGCCAGATGAACACTGAAGCTTTCTTT. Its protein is CASSYPRQMNTEAFF.

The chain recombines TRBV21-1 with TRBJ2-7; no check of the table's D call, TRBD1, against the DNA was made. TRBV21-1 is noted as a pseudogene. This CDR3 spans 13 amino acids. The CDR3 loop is CASSKDSRGEQYF. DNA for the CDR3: TGTGCCAGCAGCAAAGATAGCAGGGGCGAGCAGTACTTC.

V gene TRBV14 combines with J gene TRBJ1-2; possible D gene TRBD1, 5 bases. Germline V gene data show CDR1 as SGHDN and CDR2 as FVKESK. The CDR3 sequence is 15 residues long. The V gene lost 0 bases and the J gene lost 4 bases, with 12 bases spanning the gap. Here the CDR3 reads CASSQDLTGRYGYTF. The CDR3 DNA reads TGTGCCAGCAGCCAAGATCTTACAGGACGCTATGGCTACACCTTC.